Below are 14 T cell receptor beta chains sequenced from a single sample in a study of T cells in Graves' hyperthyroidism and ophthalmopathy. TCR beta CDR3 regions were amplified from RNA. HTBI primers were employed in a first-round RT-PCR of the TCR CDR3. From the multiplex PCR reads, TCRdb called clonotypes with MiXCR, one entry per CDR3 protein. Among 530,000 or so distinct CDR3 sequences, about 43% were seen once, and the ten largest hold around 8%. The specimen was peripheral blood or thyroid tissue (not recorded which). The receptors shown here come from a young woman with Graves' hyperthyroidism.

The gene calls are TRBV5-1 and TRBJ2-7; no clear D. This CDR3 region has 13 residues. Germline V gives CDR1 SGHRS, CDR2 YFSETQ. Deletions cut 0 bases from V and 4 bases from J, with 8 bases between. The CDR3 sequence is CASSLAWSYEQYF. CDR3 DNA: TGCGCCAGCAGCTTGGCCTGGAGTTACGAGCAGTACTTC.

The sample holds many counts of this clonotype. The CDR3 sequence is CASSMRATDTQYF. The CDR3 DNA is TGTGCCAGCAGTATGAGGGCGACAGATACGCAGTATTTT. J is TRBJ2-3 and V is TRBV2; D is possibly TRBD2 (5 bases). V was cut by 5 bases and J by 3 bases, with 9 bases left in between. This CDR3 is built from 13 residues. The germline V gene encodes CDR1 SNHLY and CDR2 FYNNEI.

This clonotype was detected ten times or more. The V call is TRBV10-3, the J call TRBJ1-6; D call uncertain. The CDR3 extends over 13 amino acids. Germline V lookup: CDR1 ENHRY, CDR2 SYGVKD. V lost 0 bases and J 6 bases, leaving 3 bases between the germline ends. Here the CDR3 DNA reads TGTGCCATCAGTGAGTCTGGTAATTCACCCCTCCACTTT. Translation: CAISESGNSPLHF.

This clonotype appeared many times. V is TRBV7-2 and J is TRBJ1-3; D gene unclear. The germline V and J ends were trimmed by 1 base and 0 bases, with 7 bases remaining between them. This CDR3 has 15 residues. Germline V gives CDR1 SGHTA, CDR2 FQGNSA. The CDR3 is CASSLGAYSGNTIYF. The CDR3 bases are TGTGCCAGCAGCTTAGGGGCCTACTCTGGAAACACCATATATTTT. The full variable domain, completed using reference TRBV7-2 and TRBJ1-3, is GAGVSQSPSNKVTEKGKDVELRCDPISGHTALYWYRQSLGQGLEFLIYFQGNSAPDKSGLPSDRFSAERTGGSVSTLTIQRTQQEDSAVYLCASSLGAYSGNTIYFGEGSWLTVV.

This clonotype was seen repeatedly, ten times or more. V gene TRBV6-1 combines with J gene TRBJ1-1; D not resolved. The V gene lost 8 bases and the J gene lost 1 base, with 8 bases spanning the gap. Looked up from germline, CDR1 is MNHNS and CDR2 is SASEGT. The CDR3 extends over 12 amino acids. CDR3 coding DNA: TGTGCCAGCGCGGACGGGAACACTGAAGCTTTCTTT. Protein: CASADGNTEAFF.

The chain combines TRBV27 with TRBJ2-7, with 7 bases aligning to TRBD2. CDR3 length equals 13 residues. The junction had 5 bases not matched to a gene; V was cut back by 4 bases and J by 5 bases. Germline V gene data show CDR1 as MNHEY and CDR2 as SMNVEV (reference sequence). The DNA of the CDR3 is TGTGCCAGCAGTTCCAAGGGGAGGGACGAGCAGTACTTC. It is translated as CASSSKGRDEQYF.

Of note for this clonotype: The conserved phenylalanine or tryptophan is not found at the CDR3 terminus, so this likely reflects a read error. DNA for the CDR3: TGTGCCAGCAGTCAGAAAAGCAATCAGCCCCAGCATTTA. Translating it yields CASSQKSNQPQHL. The chain is built from TRBV12-3 or TRBV12-4 and TRBJ1-5; unclear D gene. The CDR3 is 13 residues long. V lost 5 bases and J lost 1, with 6 bases in between.

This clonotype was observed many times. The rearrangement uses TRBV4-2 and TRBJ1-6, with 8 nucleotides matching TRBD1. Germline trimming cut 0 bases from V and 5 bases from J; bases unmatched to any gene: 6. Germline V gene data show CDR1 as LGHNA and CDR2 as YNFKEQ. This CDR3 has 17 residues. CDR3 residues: CASSQDSAGGNNSPLHF. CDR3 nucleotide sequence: TGTGCCAGCAGCCAAGATTCGGCAGGGGGCAATAATTCACCCCTCCACTTT.

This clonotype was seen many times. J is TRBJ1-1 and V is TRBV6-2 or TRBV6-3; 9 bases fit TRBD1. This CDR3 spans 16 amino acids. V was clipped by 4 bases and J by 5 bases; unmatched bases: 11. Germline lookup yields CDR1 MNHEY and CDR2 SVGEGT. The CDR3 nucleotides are TGTGCCAGCAGTTCCCATACCGGGACAGGGAGGACTGAAGCTTTCTTT. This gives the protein CASSSHTGTGRTEAFF.

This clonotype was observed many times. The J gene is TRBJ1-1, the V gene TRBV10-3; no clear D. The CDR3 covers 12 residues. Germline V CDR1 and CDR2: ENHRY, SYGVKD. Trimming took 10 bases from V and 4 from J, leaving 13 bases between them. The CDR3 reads CATQPEGTEAFF. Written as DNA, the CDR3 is TGTGCCACCCAACCCGAGGGCACTGAAGCTTTCTTT.

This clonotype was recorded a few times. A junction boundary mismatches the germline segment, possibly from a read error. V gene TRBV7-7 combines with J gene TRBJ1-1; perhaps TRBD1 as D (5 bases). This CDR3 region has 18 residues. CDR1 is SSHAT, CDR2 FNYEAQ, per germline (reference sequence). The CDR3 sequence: CASSLAVQSRDVNTEAFF. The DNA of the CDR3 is TGTGCTAGCAGCTTAGCGGTTCAGTCCAGGGATGTAAACACTGAAGCTTTCTTT. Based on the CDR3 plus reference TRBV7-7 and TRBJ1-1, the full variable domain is GAGVSQSPRYKVTKRGQDVTLRCDPISSHATLYWYQQALGQGPEFLTYFNYEAQPDKSGLPSDRFSAERPEGSISTLTIQRTEQRDSAMYRCASSLAVQSRDVNTEAFFGQGTRLTVV.

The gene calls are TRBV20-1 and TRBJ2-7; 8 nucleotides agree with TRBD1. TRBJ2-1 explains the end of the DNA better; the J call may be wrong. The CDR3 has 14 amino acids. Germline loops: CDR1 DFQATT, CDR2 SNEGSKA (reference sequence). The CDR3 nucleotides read TGCAGTGCTAGTCCCGGGACAGGCTTCAATGAGCAGTTCTTC. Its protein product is CSASPGTGFNEQFF.

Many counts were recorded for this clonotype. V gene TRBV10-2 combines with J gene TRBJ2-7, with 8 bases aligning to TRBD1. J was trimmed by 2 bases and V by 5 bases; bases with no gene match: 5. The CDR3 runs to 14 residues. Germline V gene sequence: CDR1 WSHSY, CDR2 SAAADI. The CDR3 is CASSKDRGPYEQYF. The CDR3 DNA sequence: TGCGCCAGCAGTAAAGACAGGGGACCCTACGAGCAGTACTTC.

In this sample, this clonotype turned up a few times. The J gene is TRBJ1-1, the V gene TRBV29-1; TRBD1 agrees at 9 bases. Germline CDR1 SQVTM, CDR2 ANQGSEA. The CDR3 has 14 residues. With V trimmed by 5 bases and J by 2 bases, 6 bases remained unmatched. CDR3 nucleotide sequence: TGCAGCGTTAGGACAGGGGCGGTTAACACTGAAGCTTTCTTT. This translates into CSVRTGAVNTEAFF. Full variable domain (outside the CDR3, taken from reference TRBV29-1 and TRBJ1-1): SAVISQKPSRDICQRGTSLTIQCQVDSQVTMMFWYRQQPGQSLTLIATANQGSEATYESGFVIDKFPISRPNLTFSTLTVSNMSPEDSSIYLCSVRTGAVNTEAFFGQGTRLTVV.